The 27 T cell receptor beta chains presented below share a single source sample, sequenced in a study of Ad26.COV2.S vaccination and SARS-CoV-2 variants. Data came from immunoSEQ multiplex PCR; TCRdb stores just in-frame clones and leaves some out. Here the sample spans 360,000 or so clones, around 87% being singletons. Treatment of the sample: 15 to 20 received Ad26.COV2.S at low or high dose, single or two shots; about 5 received placebo; per-sample allocation not given. Sampling was done on day 63 after the first vaccine or placebo injection. This specimen was peripheral blood, taken in a trial of Ad26.COV2.S vaccine versus placebo. These receptors originate from a person aged 18 to 59 who received the Ad26.COV2.S COVID-19 vaccine or a placebo.

This clone was seen a handful of times. This chain uses TRBV29-1 with TRBJ1-1, with TRBD1 as a possible D gene (6 bases). Germline-derived CDR1 and CDR2 are SQVTM and ANQGSEA. The germline V and J ends were trimmed by 4 bases and 1 base, with 10 bases remaining between them. CDR3 length: 13 residues. As DNA, the CDR3 is TGCAGCGTTGTGGACAGTACGAACACTGAAGCTTTCTTT. It codes for CSVVDSTNTEAFF.

In regard to this clone: The sample has other DNA sequences that encode this CDR3 too. CDR3 sequence (DNA): TGCGCCAGCAGCTTGGGGGGTGGCAATCAGCCCCAGCATTTT. It yields the protein CASSLGGGNQPQHF. The chain joins TRBV5-1 to TRBJ1-5, with D unclear. The CDR3 is made up of 14 amino acids. V lost 0 bases and J 2 bases, leaving 6 bases between the germline ends. Germline V gene lookup returns CDR1 SGHRS and CDR2 YFSETQ. Supplemented by reference TRBV5-1 and TRBJ1-5, the full variable domain reads KAGVTQTPRYLIKTRGQQVTLSCSPISGHRSVSWYQQTPGQGLQFLFEYFSETQRNKGNFPGRFSGRQFSNSRSEMNVSTLELGDSALYLCASSLGGGNQPQHFGDGTRLSIL.

This clone was seen more than once but under ten times. The chain joins TRBV4-2 to TRBJ2-7, with unresolved D. The germline CDR1 and CDR2 sequences are LGHNA and YNFKEQ. Trimming cost V 0 bases and J 2 bases, with 14 bases left between them. This CDR3 has 16 amino acids. CDR3 protein: CASSQDTGRKTYEQYF. CDR3 nucleotides: TGTGCCAGCAGCCAAGACACCGGGCGAAAAACCTACGAGCAGTACTTC.

This clone has more than one count but fewer than ten. CDR3 sequence reads: CASKVSQDSPLHF. As DNA, the CDR3 is TGTGCCAGTAAGGTCAGCCAGGATTCACCCCTCCACTTT. This rearrangement joins TRBV19 to TRBJ1-6, with unresolved D. Germline V gives CDR1 LNHDA, CDR2 SQIVND (reference sequence). This CDR3 is built from 13 residues. Deletions cut 7 bases from V and 8 bases from J, with 12 bases between.

The chain links TRBV19 to TRBJ1-3; D is uncertain. CDR3 length: 14 amino acids. V was cut by 1 base and J by 2 bases, with 6 bases left in between. Germline V gene data show CDR1 as LNHDA and CDR2 as SQIVND (reference sequence). CDR3 in DNA: TGTGCCAGTAGTATAGCAGAAACTGGAAACACCATATATTTT. Amino acids: CASSIAETGNTIYF. Variable domain in full (rest from reference TRBV19 and TRBJ1-3): DGGITQSPKYLFRKEGQNVTLSCEQNLNHDAMYWYRQDPGQGLRLIYYSQIVNDFQKGDIAEGYSVSREKKESFPLTVTSAQKNPTAFYLCASSIAETGNTIYFGEGSWLTVV.

V is TRBV20-1 and J is TRBJ2-4; 12 bases line up with TRBD2. The germline CDR1 and CDR2 sequences are DFQATT and SNEGSKA (reference sequence). V dropped 3 bases and J dropped 1; count of bases not matched to a gene: 7. This CDR3 spans 17 amino acids. The CDR3 DNA sequence: TGCAGTGCTAGTCCTAGCGGGGGGGCCGGGGCCAAAAACATTCAGTACTTC. Its translation: CSASPSGGAGAKNIQYF.

V and J are TRBV9 and TRBJ2-7, with D maybe TRBD2 (7 bases). V lost 3 bases and J lost 2, with 12 bases in between. Germline loops: CDR1 SGDLS, CDR2 YYNGEE. The CDR3 loop spans 14 amino acids. The CDR3 region is CASSDGGLPYEQYF. CDR3 nucleotides: TGTGCCAGCAGCGACGGGGGGCTCCCCTACGAGCAGTACTTC.

The rearrangement uses TRBV6-2 or TRBV6-3 and TRBJ2-3; 8 bases match TRBD1. J lost 1 base, V lost 1 base, and 4 bases had no gene match. The germline CDR1 and CDR2 sequences are MNHEY and SVGEGT. The CDR3 has 16 amino acids. The CDR3 bases are TGTGCCAGCAGTTACTATACGACAGGGGGCACAGATACGCAGTATTTT. Protein sequence: CASSYYTTGGTDTQYF.

The chain has TRBV11-2 and TRBJ2-2; D uncertain. Germline CDR1 and CDR2: SGHAT and FQNNGV. The V and J ends lost 1 base and 3 bases respectively, with 9 bases between them. The CDR3 totals 15 residues. CDR3 coding DNA: TGTGCCAGCAGCTTAGGGTACATGTACACCGGGGAGCTGTTTTTT. Protein product: CASSLGYMYTGELFF.

The J gene is TRBJ1-5, the V gene TRBV19; 11 bases fit TRBD1. In germline, CDR1 is LNHDA, CDR2 SQIVND (reference sequence). The CDR3 runs 19 residues. After removal of 5 bases from V and 0 bases from J, the junction contained 12 bases not matched to a gene. CDR3 loop: CASSPLPGQGGDSNQPQHF. CDR3 coding DNA: TGTGCCAGTAGTCCCTTGCCGGGACAGGGGGGGGATAGCAATCAGCCCCAGCATTTT.

V and J are TRBV7-2 and TRBJ2-7; D ambiguous. From germline, CDR1 is SGHTA and CDR2 FQGNSA. CDR3 length: 14 residues. The V gene lost 1 base and the J gene lost 3 bases, with 10 bases spanning the gap. This CDR3 reads CASSLGTLGYEQYF. The CDR3 DNA follows: TGTGCCAGCAGCTTAGGCACCTTGGGCTACGAGCAGTACTTC.

The genes are TRBV4-1 and TRBJ1-5, with D hard to call. This CDR3 has 13 residues. Trimming took off 3 bases at V and 4 bases at J, with 7 bases between the two ends. The germline gives CDR1 MGHRA, CDR2 YSYEKL. CDR3 in amino acids: CASSQDGNQPQHF. DNA of the CDR3: TGCGCCAGCAGCCAGGACGGGAATCAGCCCCAGCATTTT.

The chain links TRBV7-8 to TRBJ2-3; perhaps D is TRBD1 or TRBD2 (5 bases each). This CDR3 comprises 15 residues. Germline V gene sequence: CDR1 SGHVS, CDR2 FQNEAQ. Trimming shortened V by 2 bases and J by 3 bases, and 12 bases separated the two germline ends. CDR3 bases: TGTGCCAGCAGCTTACTTTATGGGGGTACAGATACGCAGTATTTT. Translating gives CASSLLYGGTDTQYF.

The chain is built from TRBV10-3 and TRBJ2-5; maybe TRBD2 (6 bases). Deletions cut 10 bases from V and 4 bases from J, with 16 bases between. This CDR3 is 13 amino acids long. CDR1 is ENHRY and CDR2 is SYGVKD in the germline V gene. CDR3 residues: CATRGRGLETQYF. In DNA form, the CDR3 reads TGTGCCACCCGAGGCCGGGGGTTAGAGACCCAGTACTTC.

The rearrangement joins TRBV3-1 (or the pseudogene TRBV3-2) to TRBJ2-5; D perhaps matches TRBD1 (5 bases). The ends were cut back, 11 bases at V and 1 base at J, with 20 bases in the middle. CDR1 and CDR2 (germline): LGHDT, YNNKEL (reference sequence). CDR3 length: 15 residues. CDR3 DNA: TGTGCCCAATTTGAACGCAGGGTCAGCCAAGAGACCCAGTACTTC. It encodes CAQFERRVSQETQYF.

A few counts support this clone. CDR3 coding DNA: TGTGCCAGCAGCCTGGGACAGGGGCATGAGCAGTTCTTC. The encoded protein is CASSLGQGHEQFF. The genes are TRBV12-3 or TRBV12-4 and TRBJ2-1; 10 bases fit TRBD1. CDR3 size: 13 residues. The V gene end was trimmed by 6 bases and the J gene end by 8 bases; junction bases not matched to a gene: 4.

This sequence joins TRBV29-1 and TRBJ2-5; 10 bases are shared with TRBD1. The trim removed 4 bases at V and 4 bases at J, leaving 18 bases unmatched. CDR3 size: 18 residues. CDR1 is SQVTM, CDR2 ANQGSEA, per germline. As DNA, the CDR3 is TGCAGCGTTGTACCCCGAGACAGGGGGCTTTTTTTGGGAGAGACCCAGTACTTC. Translation: CSVVPRDRGLFLGETQYF. The full variable domain, rest sourced from reference TRBV29-1 and TRBJ2-5, is SAVISQKPSRDICQRGTSLTIQCQVDSQVTMMFWYRQQPGQSLTLIATANQGSEATYESGFVIDKFPISRPNLTFSTLTVSNMSPEDSSIYLCSVVPRDRGLFLGETQYFGPGTRLLVL.

There are a few counts of this clone. The V gene is TRBV3-1 (or the pseudogene TRBV3-2), the J gene TRBJ1-1, with D hard to call. V was clipped by 4 bases and J by 0 bases, with 15 bases between them. The CDR3 extends over 16 amino acids. Germline-derived CDR1 and CDR2 are LGHDT and YNNKEL (reference sequence). The DNA of the CDR3 is TGTGCCAGCAGCCCATCTTATGGAATTATGAACACTGAAGCTTTCTTT. Translated, it gives CASSPSYGIMNTEAFF.

The chain recombines TRBV20-1 with TRBJ1-5; possible D gene TRBD1, 5 bases. V was pared by 3 bases and J by 6 bases, with 15 bases between. The CDR3 length is 14 residues. Germline V gene data show CDR1 as DFQATT and CDR2 as SNEGSKA (reference sequence). The CDR3, as DNA: TGCAGTGCTAGTTGGGTATCGGGGGTTCAGCCCCAGCATTTT. Protein sequence: CSASWVSGVQPQHF.

This clone was detected a few times. This sequence joins TRBV19 and TRBJ1-1; D remains unclear. Germline CDR1 is LNHDA and CDR2 is SQIVND (reference sequence). V was trimmed by 4 bases and J by 0 bases, leaving 12 bases between them. There are 15 residues in the CDR3. The CDR3 protein is CASSSRRSMNTEAFF. CDR3 nucleotides: TGTGCCAGTAGTAGTAGACGGTCCATGAACACTGAAGCTTTCTTT.

With regard to this clone: Other DNA sequences in this specimen translate into the identical CDR3. The chain uses TRBV19 and TRBJ1-1, with 10 positions matching TRBD1. Germline V gives CDR1 LNHDA, CDR2 SQIVND (reference sequence). The V and J ends lost 5 bases and 4 bases, in that order; junction bases with no gene match: 4. There are 14 residues in the CDR3. CDR3 protein: CASSPGTGVTEAFF. The CDR3 region has the DNA TGTGCCAGTAGTCCCGGGACAGGGGTCACTGAAGCTTTCTTT.

The genes are TRBV24-1 and TRBJ1-1, with D unresolved. The V gene's germline CDR1 is KGHDR and CDR2 SFDVKD. The V and J ends lost 5 bases and 1 base respectively, with 7 bases between them. The CDR3 length is 13 residues. CDR3 sequence: CATSASANTEAFF. The CDR3 DNA reads as TGTGCCACCAGTGCATCAGCGAACACTGAAGCTTTCTTT.

The CDR3 loop reads CASSLGGTGTDGYTF. The CDR3 DNA reads TGCGCCAGCAGCTTGGGTGGGACAGGGACGGATGGCTACACCTTC. V and J are TRBV5-1 and TRBJ1-2; 9 bases align to TRBD1. CDR3 size: 15 residues. CDR1 is SGHRS, CDR2 YFSETQ, per germline. Trimming removed 0 bases from V and 6 bases from J; junction bases left unmatched: 6.

The chain employs TRBV5-1 and TRBJ2-5, with TRBD2 as a possible D gene (7 bases). CDR3 length equals 13 residues. Germline V gene lookup returns CDR1 SGHRS and CDR2 YFSETQ. The V end was cut by 7 bases, the J end by 5 bases, with 15 bases between. The CDR3 loop reads CASYSRGAETQYF. Here the CDR3 DNA reads TGCGCCAGCTACTCACGGGGGGCGGAGACCCAGTACTTC.

J is TRBJ2-7 and V is TRBV15; possible D gene TRBD2, 7 bases. Looked up from germline, CDR1 is LNHNV and CDR2 is YYDKDF (reference sequence). Trimming stripped 4 bases from V and 5 bases from J, with 12 bases between. The CDR3 length is 13 residues. CDR3 nucleotides: TGTGCCACCAGCATCGGGGGGCGCCACGAGCAGTACTTC. Encoded protein: CATSIGGRHEQYF. Full variable domain (rest looked up from reference TRBV15 and TRBJ2-7): DAMVIQNPRYQVTQFGKPVTLSCSQTLNHNVMYWYQQKSSQAPKLLFHYYDKDFNNEADTPDNFQSRRPNTSFCFLDIRSPGLGDTAMYLCATSIGGRHEQYFGPGTRLTVT.

This sequence joins TRBV14 and TRBJ1-2; no clear D gene. The ends were cut back, 4 bases at V and 5 bases at J, with 8 bases in the middle. Germline lookup yields CDR1 SGHDN and CDR2 FVKESK. CDR3 length equals 12 residues. CDR3 DNA: TGTGCCAGCAGCCCCTCAAGTTATGGCTACACCTTC. This encodes CASSPSSYGYTF.

The chain carries TRBV7-2 and TRBJ1-4, with TRBD1 as a possible D gene (5 bases). The V end lost 5 bases, the J end lost 3 bases, and 13 bases lay between the germline ends. The germline V gene encodes CDR1 SGHTA and CDR2 FQGNSA. The length of the CDR3 is 15 residues. The chain's CDR3 is CASSIQGLANEKLFF. As DNA, the CDR3 is TGTGCCAGCAGCATCCAGGGCTTAGCTAATGAAAAACTGTTTTTT.